This note documents a single T cell receptor (beta chain) sequence. This record comes from a study of blood T cell repertoires in COVID-19. On the study more broadly: Sites across the United States, Italy and Spain contributed samples from acute and convalescent COVID-19.

The assay was immunoSEQ multiplex PCR, and TCRdb's table has in-frame clones only and misses some. The top ten clones hold approximately 3.3% of a sample with 100,000 to 120,000 clones, 88% of them seen once. CDR3 length: 12 amino acids. V lost 3 bases and J 6 bases, leaving 9 bases between the germline ends. Per the germline V gene, CDR1 is SNHLY and CDR2 is FYNNEI. Sequencing used peripheral blood. V gene TRBV2 combines with J gene TRBJ2-7, with D uncertain. The clonotype originates from a woman in her forties or fifties with acute or convalescent COVID-19. CDR3 loop: CASSEHIREQYF. CDR3 in DNA: TGTGCCAGCAGTGAGCACATTCGCGAGCAGTACTTC. Filled out from reference TRBV2 and TRBJ2-7, the complete variable domain reads EPEVTQTPSHQVTQMGQEVILRCVPISNHLYFYWYRQILGQKVEFLVSFYNNEISEKSEIFDDQFSVERPDGSNFTLKIRSTKLEDSAMYFCASSEHIREQYFGPGTRLTVT.